This entry concerns a single TCR beta chain. This specimen comes from a study of blood T cell repertoires in COVID-19. Study-wide context: Spain, Italy and the United States supplied samples that represented acute and convalescent COVID-19.

Generated by immunoSEQ multiplex PCR, the TCRdb table keeps only in-frame clones and is missing some. The sample yields hundreds of thousands of clones, over 75% seen once. The germline V gene encodes CDR1 LNHDA and CDR2 SQIVND (reference sequence). The CDR3 sequence is 14 residues long. V was shortened by 1 base and J by 7 bases, with 10 bases between the two germline ends. The sequenced sample consisted of peripheral blood. The source is a man in his forties or fifties with active or convalescent COVID-19. This chain joins TRBV19 and TRBJ2-2, with a weak D call TRBD2 (5 bases). This CDR3 is CASSIVPGSGELFF. CDR3 sequence (DNA): TGTGCCAGTAGTATAGTCCCGGGGAGCGGGGAGCTGTTTTTT.